This TCR beta chain was captured by sequencing in a study of Tregs in tolerant kidney transplant recipients. Overall study: Mixed chimerism was transient after nonmyeloablative marrow transplants from related graft donors.

Clones were sequenced by immunoSEQ multiplex PCR, and TCRdb holds only the in-frame ones, with some missing. The data show tens of thousands of clones, and the top ten clones hold roughly 0.85%. The study, taken as a whole, reports: Tolerant patients' donor-specific Tregs expanded beyond overall Tregs, suggesting antigen-driven growth. Biological reproducibility was not directly addressed in this study. For some patients, primers changed over time, blocking nucleotide-level comparison.

The CDR3 length is 17 residues. The germline V gene encodes CDR1 DFQATT and CDR2 SNEGSKA (reference sequence). The V end was cut by 1 base, the J end by 1 base, with 20 bases between. With respect to this clone: Its specificity is unknown. The CDR3 is cut off 3 residues early in the read; its end comes from the germline J gene.

This clonotype originated in a human donor who received a combined kidney and bone marrow transplant. The specimen was CD4+ T cells from blood, collected before the transplant. The rearrangement uses TRBV20-1 and TRBJ2-7; the D gene is possibly TRBD1 (6 bases). CDR3 loop: CSARGGLRGTSSYEQYF. CDR3 DNA, as far as it was read: TGCAGTGCTAGAGGGGGTTTAAGGGGGACAAGTTCCTACGAG.